This T cell receptor (beta chain) was obtained from a study of response to subunit inactivated influenza vaccine. TCRdb independently ran MiXCR on the RT-PCR reads; one entry per CDR3 protein. The sample includes about 520,000 distinct CDR3 sequences, around 25% of them seen just once. This clonotype was observed a single time. Its antigen is not known. Germline is not matched at one junction end, which may reflect a read error. Points from the study as a whole: Authors suggested that a seasonal influenza vaccination recruits few new T cells each time.

The sequences come from CD4+ T cells sorted from PBMCs, collected more than 4 days after vaccination. The receptor was isolated from a man aged 45-60 years who received an inactivated influenza vaccine.

The CDR3 is CASSWAQGAETQYF. CDR3 in DNA: TGTGCTAGCAGCTGGGCCCAGGGCGCGGAGACCCAGTACTTC. The chain joins TRBV7-7 to TRBJ2-5; TRBD1 might be the D (5 bases). The germline CDR1 and CDR2 sequences are SSHAT and FNYEAQ (reference sequence). There are 14 residues in the CDR3.